Below are 27 T cell receptor beta chains sequenced from a single sample in a study of cytomegalovirus exposure and HLA in healthy donors. In the PCR, 60 Vbeta and 13 Jbeta primers were used. The method was immunoSEQ multiplex PCR; TCRdb's version includes in-frame clones alone and lacks a portion of them. The sample consists of about 120,000 clones, roughly 72% of them appearing once. The material sequenced was PBMCs. Source of these receptors: a woman between 45 and 65 years old in good health and CMV-seropositive.

The V and J genes are TRBV25-1 and TRBJ2-7; the match to TRBD1 covers 9 bases. CDR3 length: 15 residues. Germline V gives CDR1 MGHDK, CDR2 SYGVNS. V shed 6 bases, J shed 9 bases, and the junction held 15 bases outside the gene matches. Here the CDR3 reads CASSVIGTGIHGQYF. CDR3 coding DNA: TGTGCCAGCAGCGTTATCGGGACAGGGATTCATGGGCAGTACTTC.

This chain links TRBV6-1 with TRBJ2-5; D may be TRBD1 (6 bases). TRBJ2-7 explains the end of the DNA better; the J call may be wrong. The germline gives CDR1 MNHNS, CDR2 SASEGT. This CDR3 has 15 residues. The CDR3 DNA sequence: TGTGCCAGCAGTGAAAGGAGGCAGGGGATCTACGAGCAGTACTTC. Translating it yields CASSERRQGIYEQYF.

The genes are TRBV29-1 and TRBJ1-1; D unclear. CDR3 length equals 14 residues. Trimming left V 5 bases short and J 2 bases short, with 15 bases between. Germline V CDR1 and CDR2: SQVTM, ANQGSEA. The CDR3 nucleotides read TGCAGCGTTCAGAGGCCCATAACAAACACTGAAGCTTTCTTT. It specifies CSVQRPITNTEAFF. Variable domain in full (rest from reference TRBV29-1 and TRBJ1-1): SAVISQKPSRDICQRGTSLTIQCQVDSQVTMMFWYRQQPGQSLTLIATANQGSEATYESGFVIDKFPISRPNLTFSTLTVSNMSPEDSSIYLCSVQRPITNTEAFFGQGTRLTVV.

The CDR3 loop is CASSLDSYSNQPQHF. The CDR3 DNA reads TGTGCCAGCAGCCTTGACAGTTATAGCAATCAGCCCCAGCATTTT. V is TRBV6-5 and J is TRBJ1-5, with a tentative D call TRBD1 (5 bases). The germline gives CDR1 MNHEY, CDR2 SVGAGI. The length of the CDR3 is 15 residues. V lost 6 bases and J lost 0, with 12 bases in between.

The sample holds a few counts of this clone. The V and J genes are TRBV5-4 and TRBJ2-2; D is possibly TRBD1 (6 bases). V was trimmed by 5 bases and J by 5 bases, leaving 16 bases between them. Germline V gene lookup returns CDR1 SGHNT and CDR2 YYREEE (reference sequence). The CDR3 has 15 amino acids. The chain's CDR3 is CASSFGQGMTGELFF. CDR3 nucleotide sequence: TGTGCCAGCAGTTTCGGTCAGGGGATGACCGGGGAGCTGTTTTTT.

The J gene is TRBJ1-1, the V gene TRBV30; D call uncertain. Germline V gene lookup returns CDR1 GTSNPN and CDR2 SVGIG (reference sequence). The CDR3 sequence is 13 residues long. Trimming pared 0 bases from V and 0 bases from J, leaving 5 bases between. Written as DNA, the CDR3 is TGTGCCTGGAGTGTTAACATGAACACTGAAGCTTTCTTT. Translation: CAWSVNMNTEAFF.

This chain connects TRBV27 to TRBJ2-7, with 14 bases matching TRBD2. J gave up 4 bases and V 2 bases, and 4 bases lay outside the gene matches. CDR3 length: 16 residues. CDR1 is MNHEY, CDR2 SMNVEV, per germline (reference sequence). In nucleotides, the CDR3 is TGTGCCAGCAGTTTAGGAGGACTAGCGGGGGGTTACGAGCAGTACTTC. Translating it yields CASSLGGLAGGYEQYF.

J is TRBJ1-6 and V is TRBV5-1, with 7 nucleotides matching TRBD1. J lost 7 bases, V lost 0 bases, and 7 bases had no gene match. This CDR3 comprises 16 residues. The germline V gene has CDR1 SGHRS and CDR2 YFSETQ. CDR3 protein: CASSLAAGQPNSPLHF. The CDR3 nucleotides read TGCGCCAGCAGCTTGGCCGCGGGACAGCCGAATTCACCCCTCCACTTT.

J is TRBJ2-2 and V is TRBV2; possible D gene TRBD1, 5 bases. Deletions cut 8 bases from V and 1 base from J, with 11 bases between. The CDR3 is made up of 14 amino acids. The germline CDR1 and CDR2 sequences are SNHLY and FYNNEI. The CDR3 here is CASRQGRNTGELFF. The DNA of the CDR3 is TGTGCCAGCCGGCAGGGAAGGAACACCGGGGAGCTGTTTTTT.

In this sample, this clone turned up a few times. The chain links TRBV18 to TRBJ2-7; weak D call: TRBD1 (5 bases). The CDR3 is 12 residues long. With 3 bases removed from V and 5 bases from J, the gap between germline ends came to 8 bases. CDR1 KGHSH and CDR2 LQKENI come from the germline V gene. CDR3 sequence (DNA): TGTGCCAGCTCACCCGACAGACACGAGCAGTACTTC. Amino acids: CASSPDRHEQYF.

This clone has only one observation. This chain uses TRBV19 with TRBJ2-2, with D tentatively TRBD1 (5 bases). The CDR3 contains 15 residues. CDR1 and CDR2 (germline): LNHDA, SQIVND (reference sequence). V dropped 11 bases and J dropped 0 bases, with 16 bases sitting between them. Here the CDR3 DNA reads TGTGCCTCACACGAGGACACATCGAACACCGGGGAGCTGTTTTTT. Translation gives CASHEDTSNTGELFF.

This rearrangement joins TRBV7-2 to TRBJ1-2, with D possibly TRBD1 on 6 matching bases. The CDR3 runs 13 residues. Trimming took 3 bases from V and 9 from J, leaving 14 bases between them. Germline values: CDR1 SGHTA, CDR2 FQGNSA. The CDR3 protein is CASSFTGMDRYTF. The CDR3 DNA is TGTGCCAGCAGCTTTACAGGGATGGATCGCTACACCTTC.

The V and J genes are TRBV29-1 and TRBJ2-7, with 15 bases identical to TRBD2. The germline gives CDR1 SQVTM, CDR2 ANQGSEA. CDR3 length: 16 residues. Trimming at V came to 4 bases and at J to 5 bases, leaving 9 bases not matched to a gene. The CDR3 DNA sequence: TGCAGCGTTGGTCGAAGGGGGACTAGCGGGAGGCACGAGCAGTACTTC. Translating gives CSVGRRGTSGRHEQYF.

The chain employs TRBV6-1 and TRBJ2-2; the D gene is possibly TRBD2 (5 bases). Germline loops: CDR1 MNHNS, CDR2 SASEGT. Trimming left V 2 bases short and J 0 bases short, with 16 bases between. The CDR3 runs 18 residues. The CDR3, as DNA: TGTGCCAGCAGTGAAAGCTCAGCGGTAGTATCGAACACCGGGGAGCTGTTTTTT. The encoded protein is CASSESSAVVSNTGELFF.

This clone turned up a few times. The chain links TRBV5-4 to TRBJ2-3; 7 nucleotides agree with TRBD2. V lost 3 bases to trimming and J lost 10 bases; unmatched junction nucleotides: 5. Germline V gene data show CDR1 as SGHNT and CDR2 as YYREEE (reference sequence). The CDR3 length is 12 residues. CDR3 sequence: CASSSPGGAQYF. CDR3 in DNA: TGTGCCAGCAGCTCCCCGGGGGGTGCGCAGTATTTT. The full variable domain, in which reference TRBV5-4 and TRBJ2-3 provide the parts outside the CDR3, is ETGVTQSPTHLIKTRGQQVTLRCSSQSGHNTVSWYQQALGQGPQFIFQYYREEENGRGNFPPRFSGLQFPNYSSELNVNALELDDSALYLCASSSPGGAQYFGPGTRLTVL.

This chain joins TRBV5-4 and TRBJ1-1; D gene ambiguous. The CDR3 totals 13 residues. Germline V CDR1 and CDR2: SGHNT, YYREEE (reference sequence). Trimming pared 3 bases from V and 4 bases from J, leaving 10 bases between. The CDR3 region is CASSSQVSTEAFF. The CDR3 DNA sequence: TGTGCCAGCAGCTCCCAGGTCAGCACTGAAGCTTTCTTT.

The V call is TRBV19, the J call TRBJ2-1; 7 bases are shared with TRBD2. Germline values: CDR1 LNHDA, CDR2 SQIVND (reference sequence). The CDR3 has 14 residues. Germline trimming cut 7 bases from V and 2 bases from J; bases unmatched to any gene: 5. The DNA of the CDR3 is TGTGCCAGTACCCCGGGGACTACCTACAATGAGCAGTTCTTC. Translated: CASTPGTTYNEQFF. The complete variable domain, with remaining parts taken from reference TRBV19 and TRBJ2-1, reads DGGITQSPKYLFRKEGQNVTLSCEQNLNHDAMYWYRQDPGQGLRLIYYSQIVNDFQKGDIAEGYSVSREKKESFPLTVTSAQKNPTAFYLCASTPGTTYNEQFFGPGTRLTVL.

This clone was detected once. The V and J genes are TRBV30 and TRBJ1-5; no reliable D call. The CDR3 has 13 residues. Germline-derived CDR1 and CDR2 are GTSNPN and SVGIG (reference sequence). Trimming removed 1 base from V and 6 bases from J, with 10 bases in between. CDR3 sequence: CAWSGSGGQPQHF. The CDR3 coding sequence is TGTGCCTGGAGTGGCTCGGGAGGTCAGCCCCAGCATTTT.

On this clone: Other DNA variants within this sample encode the same CDR3. V is TRBV28 and J is TRBJ1-1; D is perhaps TRBD1 (5 bases). Trimming took off 3 bases at V and 6 bases at J, with 17 bases between the two ends. CDR3 length: 15 amino acids. The germline gives CDR1 MDHEN, CDR2 SYDVKM. The CDR3 DNA reads TGTGCCAGCAGTTTTGCGGGGGGAGCAGGACCTGAAGCTTTCTTT. Translation: CASSFAGGAGPEAFF.

This clone was observed a single time. V is TRBV4-2 and J is TRBJ2-5; TRBD2 agrees at 7 bases. The trim removed 0 bases at V and 4 bases at J, leaving 11 bases unmatched. The CDR3 runs 17 residues. CDR1 and CDR2 from the germline V gene are LGHNA and YNFKEQ. Here the CDR3 DNA reads TGTGCCAGCAGCCAAGACGAGAGTCGGGGGAGGGGAGAGACCCAGTACTTC. It specifies CASSQDESRGRGETQYF.

This clone was counted a few times. V gene TRBV19 combines with J gene TRBJ1-4; D may be TRBD1 (6 bases). In germline, CDR1 is LNHDA, CDR2 SQIVND (reference sequence). The CDR3 sequence is 15 residues long. V was clipped by 5 bases and J by 6 bases, with 16 bases between them. Written as DNA, the CDR3 is TGTGCCAGTAGTGGCCGCGACAGGCGGTATGAAAAACTGTTTTTT. Translating it yields CASSGRDRRYEKLFF.

The J gene is TRBJ1-2, the V gene TRBV5-1, with 7 bases that match TRBD1. CDR1 is SGHRS, CDR2 YFSETQ, per germline. The V gene end was trimmed by 3 bases and the J gene end by 6 bases; junction bases not matched to a gene: 2. CDR3 length equals 12 residues. CDR3 bases: TGCGCCAGCAGCTCACAGGGGAATGGCTACACCTTC. It yields the protein CASSSQGNGYTF.

This clone has more than one count but fewer than ten. This sequence joins TRBV18 and TRBJ2-6; the match to TRBD1 covers 10 bases. This CDR3 has 17 residues. The germline CDR1 and CDR2 sequences are KGHSH and LQKENI. V gave up 3 bases and J gave up 3 bases; unmatched junction bases: 5. The CDR3, as DNA: TGTGCCAGCTCACCGACAGGGGGCTCTTTTGGGGCCAACGTCCTGACTTTC. Protein sequence: CASSPTGGSFGANVLTF.

The rearrangement uses TRBV18 and TRBJ2-2, with 9 bases lining up with TRBD2. Germline V gives CDR1 KGHSH, CDR2 LQKENI. The CDR3 contains 16 residues. V lost 1 base and J lost 5; bases outside the gene matches: 5. The CDR3 sequence is CASSPRSTSGTGELFF. The DNA for the CDR3 is TGTGCCAGCTCACCACGATCCACTAGCGGGACCGGGGAGCTGTTTTTT.

The J gene is TRBJ1-6, the V gene TRBV10-3; 8 nucleotides align to TRBD1. The trim removed 11 bases at V and 5 bases at J, leaving 8 bases unmatched. CDR3 length equals 14 residues. The germline gives CDR1 ENHRY, CDR2 SYGVKD. CDR3 DNA: TGTGCCGTAACCCCGGGACAGGATAATTCACCCCTCCACTTT. This encodes CAVTPGQDNSPLHF.

The V call is TRBV7-3, the J call TRBJ2-5; D is ambiguous. Between the trimmed V and J ends, which lost 2 bases and 4 bases, there was a span of 8 bases. Per the germline V gene, CDR1 is SGHTA and CDR2 is FQGTGA. The CDR3 consists of 13 residues. The CDR3 reads CASSLWSGETQYF. CDR3 sequence (DNA): TGTGCCAGCAGCTTATGGTCAGGAGAGACCCAGTACTTC.

The chain recombines TRBV5-1 with TRBJ2-7; tentative D call: TRBD2 (6 bases). This CDR3 region has 15 residues. V was clipped by 4 bases and J by 6 bases, with 20 bases between them. In germline, CDR1 is SGHRS, CDR2 YFSETQ. DNA for the CDR3: TGCGCCAGCAGCCCCGGTGGAGGGGCGAGTAGCGAGCAGTACTTC. This gives the protein CASSPGGGASSEQYF.